This entry is about one T cell receptor beta chain. Generated by immunoSEQ multiplex PCR, the TCRdb table keeps only in-frame clones and is missing some. This repertoire shows 1.4 million to 1.5 million clones, around 95% found once; its top ten account for approximately 1.1%. The record originates from a study of shared clonotypes between healthy human individuals. Germline CDR1 and CDR2: MDHEN and SYDVKM. V shed 9 bases and J shed 7 bases, with 21 bases lying between them. This CDR3 has 14 residues. The sequence was obtained from a man aged 25-45 years in good health. This chain uses TRBV28 with TRBJ1-1; D is possibly TRBD1 (6 bases). Material: naive CD4+ T cells sorted from blood. Documented subset: CD45RA+ positively selected. In DNA form, the CDR3 reads TGTGCCAGTTCTCAGGAGTTTGGCAGGGGTGAAGCTTTCTTT. It codes for CASSQEFGRGEAFF.